This T cell receptor beta chain was recovered during a study of T cell changes during pregnancy in multiple sclerosis. Germline V gives CDR1 MNHEY, CDR2 SVGAGI. Trimming left V 6 bases short and J 0 bases short, with 4 bases between. The CDR3 is 12 residues long. Only in-frame clones appear in the TCRdb table, and some are missing; sequencing was by immunoSEQ multiplex PCR. This repertoire shows about 100,000 clones, 90% to 95% found once; its top ten account for roughly 0.9%. V gene TRBV6-5 combines with J gene TRBJ2-3; D gene unclear. The TCR comes from a female donor with multiple sclerosis, enrolled in a pregnancy study. The sample was peripheral blood, taken before pregnancy. CDR3 in DNA: TGTGCCAGCAGATATAGCACAGATACGCAGTATTTT. Its protein product is CASRYSTDTQYF.